This T cell receptor beta chain was retrieved from a study of T cell changes during pregnancy in multiple sclerosis. CDR1 is SGHRS, CDR2 YFSETQ, per germline. V shed 4 bases, J shed 0 bases, and the junction held 6 bases outside the gene matches. The CDR3 is 16 amino acids. The repertoire was sequenced with immunoSEQ multiplex PCR; TCRdb's copy has only in-frame clones and lacks some. Of about 50,000 clones in the sample, about 93% were seen once. The J gene is TRBJ2-2, the V gene TRBV5-1; 7 positions agree with TRBD1. The receptor comes from a female donor with multiple sclerosis, enrolled in a pregnancy study. The sequenced sample was CD4+ T cells from peripheral blood mononuclear cells, obtained after pregnancy. CDR3 amino acids: CASSQLTGTNTGELFF. CDR3 DNA: TGCGCCAGCAGCCAACTGACAGGGACGAACACCGGGGAGCTGTTTTTT.